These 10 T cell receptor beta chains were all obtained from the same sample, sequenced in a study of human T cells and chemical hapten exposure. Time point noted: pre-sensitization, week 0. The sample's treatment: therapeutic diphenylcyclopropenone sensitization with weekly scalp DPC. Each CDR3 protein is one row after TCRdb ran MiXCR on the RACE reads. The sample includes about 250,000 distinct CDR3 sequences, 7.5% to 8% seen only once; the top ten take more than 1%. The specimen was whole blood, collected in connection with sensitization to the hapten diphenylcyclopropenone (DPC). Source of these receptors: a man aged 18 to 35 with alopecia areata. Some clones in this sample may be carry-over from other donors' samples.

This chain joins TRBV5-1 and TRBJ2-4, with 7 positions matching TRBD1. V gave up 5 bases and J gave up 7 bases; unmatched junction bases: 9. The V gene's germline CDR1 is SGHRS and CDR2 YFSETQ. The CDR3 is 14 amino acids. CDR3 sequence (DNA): TGCGCCAGCAGTTCCGACAGGGAACGGAACATTCAGTACTTC. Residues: CASSSDRERNIQYF.

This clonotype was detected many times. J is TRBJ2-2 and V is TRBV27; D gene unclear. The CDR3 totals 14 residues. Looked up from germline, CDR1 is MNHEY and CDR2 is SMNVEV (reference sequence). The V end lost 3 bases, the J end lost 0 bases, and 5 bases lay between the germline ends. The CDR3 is CASSFFPNTGELFF. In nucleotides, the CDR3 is TGTGCCAGCAGTTTTTTTCCGAACACCGGGGAGCTGTTTTTT.

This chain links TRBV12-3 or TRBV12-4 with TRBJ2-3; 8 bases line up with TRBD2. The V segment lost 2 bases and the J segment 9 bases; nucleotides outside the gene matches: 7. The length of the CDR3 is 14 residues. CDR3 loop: CASSLRGLGMTQYF. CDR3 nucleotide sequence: TGTGCCAGCAGTTTAAGGGGACTAGGAATGACGCAGTATTTT.

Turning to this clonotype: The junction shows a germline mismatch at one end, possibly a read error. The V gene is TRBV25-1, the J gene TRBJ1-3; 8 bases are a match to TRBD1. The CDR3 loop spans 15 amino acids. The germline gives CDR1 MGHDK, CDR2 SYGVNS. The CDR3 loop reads CVSRGPGPSGNTIYF. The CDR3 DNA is TGTGTCAGCAGGGGGCCGGGGCCCTCTGGAAACACCATATATTTT.

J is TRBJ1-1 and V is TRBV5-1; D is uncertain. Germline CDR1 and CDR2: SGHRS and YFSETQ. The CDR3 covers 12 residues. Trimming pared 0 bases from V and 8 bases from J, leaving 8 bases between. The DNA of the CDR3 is TGCGCCAGCAGCTTGGATGCCAAAGAAGCTTTCTTT. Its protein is CASSLDAKEAFF.

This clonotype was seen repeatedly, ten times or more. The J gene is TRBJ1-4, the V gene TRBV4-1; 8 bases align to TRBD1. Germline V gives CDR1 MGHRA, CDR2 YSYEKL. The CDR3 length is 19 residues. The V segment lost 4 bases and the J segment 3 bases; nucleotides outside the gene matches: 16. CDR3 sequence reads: CASSPPAYSPDRANEKLFF. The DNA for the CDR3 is TGCGCCAGCAGCCCTCCCGCGTATTCCCCGGACAGGGCTAATGAAAAACTGTTTTTT.

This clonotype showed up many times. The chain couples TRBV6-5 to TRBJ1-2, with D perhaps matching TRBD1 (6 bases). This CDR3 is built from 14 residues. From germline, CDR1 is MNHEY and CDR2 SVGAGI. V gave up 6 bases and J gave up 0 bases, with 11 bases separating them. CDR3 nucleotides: TGTGCCAGCAGCGACCGGACAGCTAACTATGGCTACACCTTC. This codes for CASSDRTANYGYTF.

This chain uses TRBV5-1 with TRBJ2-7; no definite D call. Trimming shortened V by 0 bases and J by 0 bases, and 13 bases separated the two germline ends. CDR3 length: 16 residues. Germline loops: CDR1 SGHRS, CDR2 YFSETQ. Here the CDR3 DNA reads TGCGCCAGCAGCTTGGGGGGTCTCGGACCCTCCTACGAGCAGTACGTC. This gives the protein CASSLGGLGPSYEQYV.

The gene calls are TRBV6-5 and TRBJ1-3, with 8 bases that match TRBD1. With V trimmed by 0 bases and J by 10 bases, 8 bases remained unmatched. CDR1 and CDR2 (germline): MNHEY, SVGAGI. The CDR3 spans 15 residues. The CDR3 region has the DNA TGTGCCAGCAGTTACTCACACAGGGGGAAAGGGACCATATATTTT. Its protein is CASSYSHRGKGTIYF.

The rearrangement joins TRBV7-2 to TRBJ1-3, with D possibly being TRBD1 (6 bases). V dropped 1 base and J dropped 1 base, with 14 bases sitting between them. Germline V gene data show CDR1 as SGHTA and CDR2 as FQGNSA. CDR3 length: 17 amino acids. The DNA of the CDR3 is TGTGCCAGCAGCTTAGGCTTTCAGGGGTGGTCTGGAAACACCATATATTTT. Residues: CASSLGFQGWSGNTIYF.